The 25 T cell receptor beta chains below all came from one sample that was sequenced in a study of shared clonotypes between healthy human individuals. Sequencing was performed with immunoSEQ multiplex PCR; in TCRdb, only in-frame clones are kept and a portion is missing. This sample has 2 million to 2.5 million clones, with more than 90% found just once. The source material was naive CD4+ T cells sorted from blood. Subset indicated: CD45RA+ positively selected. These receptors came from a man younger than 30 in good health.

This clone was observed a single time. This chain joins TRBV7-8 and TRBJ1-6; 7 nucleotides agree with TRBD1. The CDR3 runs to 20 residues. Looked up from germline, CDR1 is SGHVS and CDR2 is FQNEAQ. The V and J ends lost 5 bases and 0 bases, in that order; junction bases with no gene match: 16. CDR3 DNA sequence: TGTGCCAGCAGCCCCCAGGGAGGGGGCAGGTTGAGCTCCTATAATTCACCCCTCCACTTT. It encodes CASSPQGGGRLSSYNSPLHF.

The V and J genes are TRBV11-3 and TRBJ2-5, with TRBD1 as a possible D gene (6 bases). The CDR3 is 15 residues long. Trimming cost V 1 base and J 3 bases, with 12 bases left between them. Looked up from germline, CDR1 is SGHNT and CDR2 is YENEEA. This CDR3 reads CASSLGAGVKETQYF. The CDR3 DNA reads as TGTGCCAGCAGCTTAGGGGCAGGGGTCAAAGAGACCCAGTACTTC.

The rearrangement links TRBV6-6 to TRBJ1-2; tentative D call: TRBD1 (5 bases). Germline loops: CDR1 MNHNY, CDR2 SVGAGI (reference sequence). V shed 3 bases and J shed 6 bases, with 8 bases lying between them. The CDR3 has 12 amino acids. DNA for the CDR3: TGTGCCAGCAGTTATTTAGGGGATGGCTACACCTTC. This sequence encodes CASSYLGDGYTF.

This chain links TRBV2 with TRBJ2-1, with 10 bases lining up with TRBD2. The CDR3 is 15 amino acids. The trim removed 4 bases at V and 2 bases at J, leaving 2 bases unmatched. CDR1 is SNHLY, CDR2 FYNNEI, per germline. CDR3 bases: TGTGCCAGCAGTGCCACTAGCGGGGCCTACAATGAGCAGTTCTTC. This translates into CASSATSGAYNEQFF.

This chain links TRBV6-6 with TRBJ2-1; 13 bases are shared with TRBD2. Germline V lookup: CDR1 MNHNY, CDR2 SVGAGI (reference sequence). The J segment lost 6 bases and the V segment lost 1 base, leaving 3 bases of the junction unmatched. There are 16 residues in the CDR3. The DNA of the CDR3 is TGTGCCAGCAGTTACTTGGGACTAGCGGGGACCAATGAGCAGTTCTTC. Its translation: CASSYLGLAGTNEQFF.

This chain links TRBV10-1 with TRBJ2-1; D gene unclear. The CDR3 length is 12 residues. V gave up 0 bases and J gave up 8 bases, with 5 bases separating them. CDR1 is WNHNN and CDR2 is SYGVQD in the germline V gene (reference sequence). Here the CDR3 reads CASSESGDEQFF. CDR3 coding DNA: TGCGCCAGCAGTGAGTCTGGAGATGAGCAGTTCTTC.

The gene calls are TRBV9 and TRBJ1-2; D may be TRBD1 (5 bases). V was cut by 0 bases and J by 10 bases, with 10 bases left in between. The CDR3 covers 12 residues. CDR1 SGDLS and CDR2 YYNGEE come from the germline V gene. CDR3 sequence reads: CASSVDGTDYTF. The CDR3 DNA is TGTGCCAGCAGCGTAGACGGGACGGACTACACCTTC.

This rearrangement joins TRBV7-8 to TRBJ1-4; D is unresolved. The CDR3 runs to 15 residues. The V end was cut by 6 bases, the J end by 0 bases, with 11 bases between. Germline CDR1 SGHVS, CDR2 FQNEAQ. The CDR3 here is CASRAGVATNEKLFF. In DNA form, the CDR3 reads TGTGCCAGCAGAGCCGGGGTTGCAACTAATGAAAAACTGTTTTTT.

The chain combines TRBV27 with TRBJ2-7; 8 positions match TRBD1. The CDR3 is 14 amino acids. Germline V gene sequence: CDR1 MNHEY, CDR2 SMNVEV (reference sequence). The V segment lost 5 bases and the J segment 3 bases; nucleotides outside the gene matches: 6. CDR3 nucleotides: TGTGCCAGCAGTCGGACAGGGCCTAACTACGAGCAGTACTTC. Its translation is CASSRTGPNYEQYF.

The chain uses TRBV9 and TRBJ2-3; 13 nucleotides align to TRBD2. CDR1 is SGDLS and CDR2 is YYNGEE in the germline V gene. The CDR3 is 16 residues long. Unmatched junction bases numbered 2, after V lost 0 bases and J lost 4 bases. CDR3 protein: CASSVETSGRADTQYF. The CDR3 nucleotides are TGTGCCAGCAGCGTAGAAACTAGCGGGAGGGCAGATACGCAGTATTTT.

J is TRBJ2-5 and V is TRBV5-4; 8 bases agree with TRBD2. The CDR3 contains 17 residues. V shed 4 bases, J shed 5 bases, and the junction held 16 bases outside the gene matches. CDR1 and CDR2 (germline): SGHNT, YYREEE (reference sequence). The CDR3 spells CASSQTGVAGSVETQYF. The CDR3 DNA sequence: TGTGCCAGCAGCCAAACGGGGGTAGCGGGATCGGTGGAGACCCAGTACTTC.

In DNA form, the CDR3 reads TGTGCCAGTAGGGAGGGGCGCACTGAAGCTTTCTTT. Protein: CASREGRTEAFF. The chain combines TRBV19 with TRBJ1-1; a weak D match, TRBD1 (5 bases). CDR1 LNHDA and CDR2 SQIVND come from the germline V gene (reference sequence). Trimming stripped 6 bases from V and 4 bases from J, with 9 bases between. CDR3 length equals 12 residues.

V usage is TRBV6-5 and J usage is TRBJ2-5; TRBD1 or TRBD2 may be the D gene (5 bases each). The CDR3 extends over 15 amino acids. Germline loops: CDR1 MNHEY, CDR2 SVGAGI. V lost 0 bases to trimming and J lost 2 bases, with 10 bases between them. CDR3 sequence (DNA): TGTGCCAGCAGTTACTCGATGTGGGGGCAAGAGACCCAGTACTTC. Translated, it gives CASSYSMWGQETQYF.

CDR3 residues: CAWRHRDRGHYGYTF. The CDR3 bases are TGTGCCTGGAGGCATAGGGACAGGGGGCACTATGGCTACACCTTC. The chain employs TRBV30 and TRBJ1-2; 12 bases are a match to TRBD1. V shed 3 bases, J shed 3 bases, and the junction held 5 bases outside the gene matches. Germline CDR1 and CDR2: GTSNPN and SVGIG (reference sequence). This CDR3 has 15 residues.

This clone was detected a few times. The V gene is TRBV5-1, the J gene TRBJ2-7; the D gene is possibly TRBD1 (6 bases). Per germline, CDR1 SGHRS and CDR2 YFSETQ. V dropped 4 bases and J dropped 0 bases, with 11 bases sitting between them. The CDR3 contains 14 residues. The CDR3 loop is CASSPLDSSYEQYF. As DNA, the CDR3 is TGCGCCAGCAGCCCCCTGGACAGCTCCTACGAGCAGTACTTC.

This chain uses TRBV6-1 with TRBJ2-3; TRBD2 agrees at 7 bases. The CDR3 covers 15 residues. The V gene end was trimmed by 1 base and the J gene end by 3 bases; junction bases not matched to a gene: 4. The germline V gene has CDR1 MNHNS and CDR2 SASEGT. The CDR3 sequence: CASSEEIGGTDTQYF. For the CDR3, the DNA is TGTGCCAGCAGTGAAGAGATCGGGGGGACAGATACGCAGTATTTT.

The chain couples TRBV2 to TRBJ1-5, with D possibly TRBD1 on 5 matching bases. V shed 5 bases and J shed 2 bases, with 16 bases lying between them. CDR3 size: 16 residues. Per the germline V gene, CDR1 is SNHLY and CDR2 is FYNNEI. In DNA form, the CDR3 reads TGTGCCAGCAGTCAAGGGACTCTAAGAGGCAATCAGCCCCAGCATTTT. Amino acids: CASSQGTLRGNQPQHF.

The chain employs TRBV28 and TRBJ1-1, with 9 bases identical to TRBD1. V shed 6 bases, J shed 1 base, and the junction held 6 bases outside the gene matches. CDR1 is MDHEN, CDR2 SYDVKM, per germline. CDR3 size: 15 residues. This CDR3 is CASRRQGVRNTEAFF. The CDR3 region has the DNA TGTGCCAGCAGACGACAGGGGGTCAGGAACACTGAAGCTTTCTTT.

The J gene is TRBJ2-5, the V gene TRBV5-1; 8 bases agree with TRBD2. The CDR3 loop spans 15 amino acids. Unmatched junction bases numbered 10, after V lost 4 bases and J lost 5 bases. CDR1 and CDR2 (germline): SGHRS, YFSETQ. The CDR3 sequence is CASSPEVAGWETQYF. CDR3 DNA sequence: TGCGCCAGCAGCCCGGAGGTAGCGGGGTGGGAGACCCAGTACTTC.

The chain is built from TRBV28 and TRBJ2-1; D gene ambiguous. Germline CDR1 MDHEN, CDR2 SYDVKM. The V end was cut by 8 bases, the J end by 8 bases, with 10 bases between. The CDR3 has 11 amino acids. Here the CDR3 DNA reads TGTGCCAGCGGGTCGATCTATGAGCAGTTCTTC. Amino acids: CASGSIYEQFF.

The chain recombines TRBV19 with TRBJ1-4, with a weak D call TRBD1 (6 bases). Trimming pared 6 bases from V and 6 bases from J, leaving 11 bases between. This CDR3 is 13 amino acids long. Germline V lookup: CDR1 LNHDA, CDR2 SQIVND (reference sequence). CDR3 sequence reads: CASRRGEYEKLFF. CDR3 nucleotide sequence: TGTGCCAGTAGAAGGGGGGAATATGAAAAACTGTTTTTT.

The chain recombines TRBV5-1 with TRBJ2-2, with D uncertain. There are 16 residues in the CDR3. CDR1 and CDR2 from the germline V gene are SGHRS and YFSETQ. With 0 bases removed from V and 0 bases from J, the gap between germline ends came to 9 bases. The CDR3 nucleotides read TGCGCCAGCAGCTTGGAGGTGGGCGCGAACACCGGGGAGCTGTTTTTT. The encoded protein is CASSLEVGANTGELFF. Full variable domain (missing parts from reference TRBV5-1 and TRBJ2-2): KAGVTQTPRYLIKTRGQQVTLSCSPISGHRSVSWYQQTPGQGLQFLFEYFSETQRNKGNFPGRFSGRQFSNSRSEMNVSTLELGDSALYLCASSLEVGANTGELFFGEGSRLTVL.

The CDR3 loop is CASSLQGNHEQYF. Here the CDR3 DNA reads TGCGCCAGCAGCTTACAGGGGAACCACGAGCAGTACTTC. The J gene is TRBJ2-7, the V gene TRBV5-1; 7 positions match TRBD1. The CDR3 extends over 13 amino acids. The germline V gene has CDR1 SGHRS and CDR2 YFSETQ. V was pared by 2 bases and J by 5 bases, with 4 bases of the junction left unmatched. Complete variable domain (other parts from reference TRBV5-1 and TRBJ2-7): KAGVTQTPRYLIKTRGQQVTLSCSPISGHRSVSWYQQTPGQGLQFLFEYFSETQRNKGNFPGRFSGRQFSNSRSEMNVSTLELGDSALYLCASSLQGNHEQYFGPGTRLTVT.

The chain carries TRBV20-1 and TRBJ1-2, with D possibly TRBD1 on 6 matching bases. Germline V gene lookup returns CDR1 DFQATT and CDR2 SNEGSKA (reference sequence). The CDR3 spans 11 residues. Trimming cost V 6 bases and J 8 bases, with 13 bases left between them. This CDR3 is CSAPGGLGYTF. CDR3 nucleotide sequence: TGCAGTGCCCCCGGGGGGCTCGGCTACACCTTC.

The CDR3 region is CASSLTGSNIGTEAFF. CDR3 nucleotides: TGCGCCAGCAGCTTGACAGGGTCGAATATCGGGACTGAAGCTTTCTTT. The chain links TRBV5-1 to TRBJ1-1; a possible D gene is TRBD1 (6 bases). Trimming shortened V by 1 base and J by 5 bases, and 18 bases separated the two germline ends. Germline loops: CDR1 SGHRS, CDR2 YFSETQ. This CDR3 has 16 amino acids.